The next 27 T cell receptor beta chains were all read from a single sample in a study of cytomegalovirus exposure and HLA in healthy donors. The PCR used 60 Vbeta and 13 Jbeta primers. TCRdb's table, derived via immunoSEQ multiplex PCR, lists solely in-frame clones and lacks some. The top ten clones hold about 7.1% of a sample with roughly 150,000 clones, roughly 82% of them seen once. Input material: PBMCs. These TCRs come from a woman aged 50 to 65 in good health and CMV-seropositive.

The chain joins TRBV19 to TRBJ2-3; 7 bases fit TRBD2. With V trimmed by 6 bases and J by 8 bases, 8 bases remained unmatched. The CDR3 consists of 13 residues. Germline assignment: CDR1 LNHDA and CDR2 SQIVND (reference sequence). CDR3: CASREPGGGTQYF. The DNA of the CDR3 is TGTGCCAGTAGAGAGCCTGGCGGGGGTACGCAGTATTTT.

The CDR3 is CASSYPGQGQETQYF. The DNA of the CDR3 is TGTGCCAGCAGTTACCCGGGACAGGGACAAGAGACCCAGTACTTC. The chain has TRBV6-6 and TRBJ2-5, with TRBD1 identical over 9 bases. CDR3 length equals 15 residues. Germline V CDR1 and CDR2: MNHNY, SVGAGI (reference sequence). V lost 2 bases and J lost 2; bases outside the gene matches: 3.

CDR3 amino acids: CAISEGKVLTGGNQPQHF. Written as DNA, the CDR3 is TGTGCCATCAGTGAGGGAAAGGTCTTGACAGGGGGGAATCAGCCCCAGCATTTT. The chain links TRBV10-3 to TRBJ1-5; 9 nucleotides align to TRBD1. Looked up from germline, CDR1 is ENHRY and CDR2 is SYGVKD. V was clipped by 2 bases and J by 4 bases; unmatched bases: 12. This CDR3 spans 18 amino acids.

The chain couples TRBV19 to TRBJ1-1; weak D call: TRBD1 (5 bases). CDR1 and CDR2 from the germline V gene are LNHDA and SQIVND (reference sequence). The CDR3 is 13 residues long. The V end lost 3 bases, the J end lost 5 bases, and 10 bases lay between the germline ends. The CDR3 reads CASSISKGTEAFF. In DNA, the CDR3 is TGTGCCAGTAGTATCTCCAAGGGGACTGAAGCTTTCTTT.

V and J are TRBV5-8 and TRBJ1-6, with TRBD1 matching 8 bases. This CDR3 spans 15 amino acids. V gave up 0 bases and J gave up 9 bases; unmatched junction bases: 5. The germline V gene encodes CDR1 SGHTS and CDR2 YDEGEE. The CDR3 DNA reads as TGTGCCAGCAGCTTGGGAGGACAGGGTAGTTCACCCCTCCACTTT. Amino acids: CASSLGGQGSSPLHF. The whole variable domain, remainder taken from reference TRBV5-8 and TRBJ1-6, is EAGVTQSPTHLIKTRGQQATLRCSPISGHTSVYWYQQALGLGLQFLLWYDEGEERNRGNFPPRFSGRQFPNYSSELNVNALELEDSALYLCASSLGGQGSSPLHFGNGTRLTVT.

The chain uses TRBV2 and TRBJ1-2; no clear D gene. CDR1 is SNHLY and CDR2 is FYNNEI in the germline V gene. V was pared by 1 base and J by 0 bases, with 6 bases between. The CDR3 has 14 residues. CDR3 protein: CASSEGGSNYGYTF. Written as DNA, the CDR3 is TGTGCCAGCAGTGAAGGCGGATCTAACTATGGCTACACCTTC.

V and J are TRBV7-2 and TRBJ2-7; 7 bases match TRBD1. In germline, CDR1 is SGHTA, CDR2 FQGNSA. The CDR3 totals 15 residues. V lost 2 bases to trimming and J lost 1 base; unmatched junction nucleotides: 5. This chain's CDR3 is CASSLMTGQSYEQYF. Here the CDR3 DNA reads TGTGCCAGCAGCTTAATGACGGGACAGTCCTACGAGCAGTACTTC.

The rearrangement links TRBV5-1 to TRBJ1-1, with a tentative D call TRBD1 (6 bases). Per germline, CDR1 SGHRS and CDR2 YFSETQ. The CDR3 loop spans 12 amino acids. Trimming shortened V by 3 bases and J by 4 bases, and 7 bases separated the two germline ends. The CDR3 protein is CASSSQGTEAFF. For the CDR3, the DNA is TGCGCCAGCAGCTCACAGGGCACTGAAGCTTTCTTT. Complete variable domain (other parts from reference TRBV5-1 and TRBJ1-1): KAGVTQTPRYLIKTRGQQVTLSCSPISGHRSVSWYQQTPGQGLQFLFEYFSETQRNKGNFPGRFSGRQFSNSRSEMNVSTLELGDSALYLCASSSQGTEAFFGQGTRLTVV.

The V call is TRBV7-2, the J call TRBJ2-3; 11 nucleotides line up with TRBD2. V dropped 5 bases and J dropped 4; count of bases not matched to a gene: 8. Per germline, CDR1 SGHTA and CDR2 FQGNSA. The CDR3 has 16 amino acids. CDR3 DNA sequence: TGTGCCAGCAGCACCCAATCGACTAGCGGGGCAGATACGCAGTATTTT. It yields the protein CASSTQSTSGADTQYF.

The chain carries TRBV4-2 and TRBJ2-1; 10 nucleotides match TRBD2. CDR1 and CDR2 from the germline V gene are LGHNA and YNFKEQ. The CDR3 runs to 19 residues. The junction had 15 bases not matched to a gene; V was cut back by 0 bases and J by 7 bases. The CDR3 here is CASSQDSSGGERTENEQFF. The CDR3 nucleotides are TGTGCCAGCAGCCAAGATTCTAGCGGGGGCGAGAGGACCGAAAATGAGCAGTTCTTC.

The gene calls are TRBV29-1 and TRBJ2-7, with TRBD1 as a possible D gene (6 bases). Germline-derived CDR1 and CDR2 are SQVTM and ANQGSEA. Trimming shortened V by 4 bases and J by 0 bases, and 22 bases separated the two germline ends. This CDR3 is 17 amino acids long. The CDR3 nucleotides read TGCAGCGTTGTGGGGGTTGGAGTAACAGGGTCCTCCTACGAGCAGTACTTC. Protein: CSVVGVGVTGSSYEQYF.

The chain has TRBV4-1 and TRBJ2-1, with D uncertain. Per germline, CDR1 MGHRA and CDR2 YSYEKL. Trimming took 3 bases from V and 8 from J, leaving 14 bases between them. The CDR3 is made up of 14 amino acids. The CDR3 bases are TGCGCCAGCAGCCACCCCCGGAATGGAGATGAGCAGTTCTTC. Amino acids: CASSHPRNGDEQFF.

With regard to this clone: One end of the junction fails to match germline, which may point to a read error. The chain employs TRBV7-9 and TRBJ2-3; the D is unclear. CDR3 length equals 12 residues. Germline values: CDR1 SEHNR, CDR2 FQNEAQ (reference sequence). The CDR3 protein is CSSSRPRDTQYF. CDR3 bases: TGTTCCAGCAGCCGTCCCAGGGATACGCAGTATTTT. The whole variable domain, filled in from reference TRBV7-9 and TRBJ2-3, reads DTGVSQNPRHKITKRGQNVTFRCDPISEHNRLYWYRQTLGQGPEFLTYFQNEAQLEKSRLLSDRFSAERPKGSFSTLEIQRTEQGDSAMYLCSSSRPRDTQYFGPGTRLTVL.

This rearrangement joins TRBV10-1 to TRBJ2-7; TRBD2 matches at 8 bases. Germline CDR1 reads WNHNN; CDR2 reads SYGVQD (reference sequence). After removal of 2 bases from V and 2 bases from J, the junction contained 5 bases not matched to a gene. The CDR3 is 15 amino acids. CDR3 loop: CASSETSGQAYEQYF. The CDR3 DNA sequence: TGCGCCAGCAGTGAGACTAGCGGACAAGCCTACGAGCAGTACTTC.

This clone has just a few counts. This chain joins TRBV4-1 and TRBJ2-2; 11 nucleotides agree with TRBD1. The germline CDR1 and CDR2 sequences are MGHRA and YSYEKL. The length of the CDR3 is 18 residues. The junction had 7 bases not matched to a gene; V was cut back by 0 bases and J by 4 bases. Written as DNA, the CDR3 is TGCGCCAGCAGCCAAGATCGAGGACAGGGGGCGCTCACCGGGGAGCTGTTTTTT. Protein: CASSQDRGQGALTGELFF.

The chain joins TRBV7-8 to TRBJ1-6, with D tentatively TRBD1 (5 bases). Between the trimmed V and J ends, which lost 5 bases and 10 bases, there was a span of 15 bases. CDR1 and CDR2 (germline): SGHVS, FQNEAQ. The CDR3 covers 14 residues. CDR3 DNA: TGTGCCAGCAGCCAGGGCACCGGGAGGTCACCCCTCCACTTT. As protein: CASSQGTGRSPLHF.

This chain connects TRBV10-3 to TRBJ2-2, with 9 bases aligning to TRBD1. Germline V gene data show CDR1 as ENHRY and CDR2 as SYGVKD. The V gene end was trimmed by 4 bases and the J gene end by 8 bases; junction bases not matched to a gene: 11. The CDR3 runs 16 residues. The DNA of the CDR3 is TGTGCCATCAGTGGAAATCGTGGACAGGGGTTGGGGGAGCTGTTTTTT. Amino acid sequence: CAISGNRGQGLGELFF.

J is TRBJ2-7 and V is TRBV19; maybe TRBD1 (6 bases). CDR3 length: 15 amino acids. Per the germline V gene, CDR1 is LNHDA and CDR2 is SQIVND (reference sequence). V was trimmed by 6 bases and J by 0 bases, leaving 15 bases between them. The CDR3 loop is CASSVGQLSSYEQYF. The CDR3 bases are TGTGCCAGTAGCGTCGGACAGTTATCCTCCTACGAGCAGTACTTC.

J is TRBJ1-5 and V is TRBV30, with D hard to call. Germline CDR1 GTSNPN, CDR2 SVGIG (reference sequence). CDR3 length equals 12 residues. Trimming stripped 3 bases from V and 9 bases from J, with 12 bases between. The CDR3 coding sequence is TGTGCCTGGAGCGGCAACTCGGGGCCCCAGCATTTT. Its translation: CAWSGNSGPQHF. The full variable domain, in which reference TRBV30 and TRBJ1-5 provide the parts outside the CDR3, is SQTIHQWPATLVQPVGSPLSLECTVEGTSNPNLYWYRQAAGRGLQLLFYSVGIGQISSEVPQNLSASRPQDRQFILSSKKLLLSDSGFYLCAWSGNSGPQHFGDGTRLSIL.

This chain connects TRBV4-2 to TRBJ2-5; 10 nucleotides line up with TRBD1. The J call may be in error: the DNA end matches TRBJ2-7 better. The CDR3 is 15 residues long. Germline V CDR1 and CDR2: LGHNA, YNFKEQ. The CDR3 sequence is CASSQDWGTGDEQYF. The CDR3 DNA sequence: TGTGCCAGCAGCCAAGATTGGGGGACAGGGGACGAGCAGTACTTC.

The rearrangement uses TRBV19 and TRBJ2-7; 7 bases agree with TRBD1. This CDR3 has 16 amino acids. The germline gives CDR1 LNHDA, CDR2 SQIVND (reference sequence). Germline trimming cut 6 bases from V and 0 bases from J; bases unmatched to any gene: 11. The CDR3 DNA sequence: TGTGCCAGTAGCCCAGACAGGGCGATAGCCTCCTACGAGCAGTACTTC. Residues: CASSPDRAIASYEQYF.

The chain is built from TRBV7-8 and TRBJ2-1; 10 bases agree with TRBD1. Germline V gives CDR1 SGHVS, CDR2 FQNEAQ. This CDR3 region has 15 residues. Germline trimming cut 4 bases from V and 7 bases from J; bases unmatched to any gene: 7. The CDR3 DNA follows: TGTGCCAGCAGCTCTGACAGGGGGCGCCCAAATGAGCAGTTCTTC. It yields the protein CASSSDRGRPNEQFF. The variable domain in full, with the rest retrieved from reference TRBV7-8 and TRBJ2-1, is GAGVSQSPRYKVAKRGQDVALRCDPISGHVSLFWYQQALGQGPEFLTYFQNEAQLDKSGLPSDRFFAERPEGSVSTLKIQRTQQEDSAVYLCASSSDRGRPNEQFFGPGTRLTVL.

The V call is TRBV13, the J call TRBJ1-2; 7 bases line up with TRBD1. The germline V gene has CDR1 PRHDT and CDR2 FYEKMQ (reference sequence). The CDR3 loop spans 15 amino acids. The ends lost 8 bases at V and 2 bases at J; junction bases unmatched: 11. The CDR3 reads CASRRGLQGNYGYTF. CDR3 in DNA: TGTGCCAGCCGGCGGGGTCTACAGGGGAACTATGGCTACACCTTC. Using reference TRBV13 and TRBJ1-2 for the parts outside the CDR3, the full variable domain is AAGVIQSPRHLIKEKRETATLKCYPIPRHDTVYWYQQGPGQDPQFLISFYEKMQSDKGSIPDRFSAQQFSDYHSELNMSSLELGDSALYFCASRRGLQGNYGYTFGSGTRLTVV.

This chain connects TRBV6-6 to TRBJ1-1, with 8 bases aligning to TRBD1. The CDR3 runs 14 residues. CDR1 is MNHNY, CDR2 SVGAGI, per germline (reference sequence). Unmatched junction bases numbered 10, after V lost 6 bases and J lost 7 bases. CDR3 coding DNA: TGTGCCAGCAGCCCTCAGGGGGCGCCGGATGAAGCTTTCTTT. Translated, it gives CASSPQGAPDEAFF.

V gene TRBV30 combines with J gene TRBJ1-1; TRBD1 agrees at 8 bases. Per germline, CDR1 GTSNPN and CDR2 SVGIG (reference sequence). The CDR3 spans 13 residues. J lost 0 bases, V lost 4 bases, and 1 base had no gene match. CDR3 residues: CAWTGGMNTEAFF. The CDR3 nucleotides read TGTGCCTGGACAGGGGGCATGAACACTGAAGCTTTCTTT. The full variable domain, completed using reference TRBV30 and TRBJ1-1, is SQTIHQWPATLVQPVGSPLSLECTVEGTSNPNLYWYRQAAGRGLQLLFYSVGIGQISSEVPQNLSASRPQDRQFILSSKKLLLSDSGFYLCAWTGGMNTEAFFGQGTRLTVV.

The J gene is TRBJ1-5, the V gene TRBV7-9; 8 nucleotides line up with TRBD1. The CDR3 length is 18 residues. Germline-derived CDR1 and CDR2 are SEHNR and FQNEAQ (reference sequence). The V segment lost 2 bases and the J segment 0 bases; nucleotides outside the gene matches: 9. The CDR3 sequence is CASSLQGQAPNSNQPQHF. DNA for the CDR3: TGTGCCAGCAGCTTACAGGGACAGGCTCCTAATAGCAATCAGCCCCAGCATTTT.

J is TRBJ2-3 and V is TRBV19, with 8 bases lining up with TRBD1. CDR1 and CDR2 (germline): LNHDA, SQIVND (reference sequence). The trim removed 10 bases at V and 4 bases at J, leaving 10 bases unmatched. The CDR3 is made up of 14 amino acids. CDR3 in amino acids: CATQDRVGADTQYF. The CDR3 DNA reads as TGTGCCACCCAGGACAGGGTGGGAGCAGATACGCAGTATTTT.